The 28 T cell receptor beta chains below all came from one sample that was sequenced in a study of regulatory T cells in long-lasting Graves disease. Time point indicated: newly diagnosed GD, antithyroid drugs for less than 3 months. Extracted PBMC RNA gave rise to the TCR library. Investigators prepared the TCR beta libraries by applying iRepertoire HTBI primers and Arm-PCR of CDR3 regions. TCRdb redid the calling of the multiplex PCR reads with MiXCR, one entry per CDR3 protein. The sample has 200,000 to 250,000 distinct CDR3 sequences, roughly 19% seen once. The same data also went into a second study, on T cells in Graves' hyperthyroidism and ophthalmopathy.

The specimen was peripheral blood mononuclear cells (PBMCs), collected at new diagnosis, from a patient treated with antithyroid drugs. These receptors were obtained from a woman in her twenties or thirties with Graves disease.

This clonotype was detected ten times or more. This sequence joins TRBV20-1 and TRBJ1-6, with 10 bases identical to TRBD1. With V trimmed by 5 bases and J by 0 bases, 10 bases remained unmatched. CDR3 size: 18 residues. Looked up from germline, CDR1 is DFQATT and CDR2 is SNEGSKA (reference sequence). The CDR3 DNA is TGCAGTGCTCGGACAGGGGGACGTTCAAGCTCCTATAATTCACCCCTCCACTTT. Its protein product is CSARTGGRSSSYNSPLHF.

The sample holds many counts of this clonotype. This chain connects TRBV2 to TRBJ2-2, with 8 bases matching TRBD2. V was clipped by 6 bases and J by 0 bases; unmatched bases: 3. The CDR3 totals 15 residues. Germline V gives CDR1 SNHLY, CDR2 FYNNEI. The CDR3, as DNA: TGTGCCAGCAGCAAGGGACTAGCGAACACCGGGGAGCTGTTTTTT. Its translation is CASSKGLANTGELFF.

This clonotype showed up just once. This rearrangement joins TRBV6-1 to TRBJ1-1, with TRBD1 matching over 9 bases. Germline CDR1 MNHNS, CDR2 SASEGT. The CDR3 has 14 residues. Germline trimming cut 7 bases from V and 3 bases from J; bases unmatched to any gene: 6. In DNA form, the CDR3 reads TGTGCCAGCACCTGGACAGGGGAGTACACTGAAGCTTTCTTT. Its translation is CASTWTGEYTEAFF.

This clonotype occurred many times. The rearrangement joins TRBV2 to TRBJ1-5, with D maybe TRBD1 (5 bases). V lost 5 bases to trimming and J lost 5 bases, with 16 bases between them. CDR1 SNHLY and CDR2 FYNNEI come from the germline V gene. The CDR3 extends over 15 amino acids. The CDR3, as DNA: TGTGCCAGCAGTCCCCCGACCAGGGTGGATCAGCCCCAGCATTTT. This sequence encodes CASSPPTRVDQPQHF.

This clonotype has a count of ten or more. The gene calls are TRBV9 and TRBJ1-2, with D unclear. The ends were cut back, 2 bases at V and 6 bases at J, with 14 bases in the middle. This CDR3 has 14 amino acids. Germline V gene sequence: CDR1 SGDLS, CDR2 YYNGEE. The CDR3 DNA follows: TGTGCCAGCAGCGTTCCTGGAGGCGGGAATGGCTACACCTTC. Translating it yields CASSVPGGGNGYTF.

This clonotype was detected many times. This chain connects TRBV24-1 to TRBJ1-5; 9 nucleotides agree with TRBD1. Germline-derived CDR1 and CDR2 are KGHDR and SFDVKD. Trimming cost V 9 bases and J 4 bases; bases outside gene matches: 6. The CDR3 consists of 14 residues. CDR3 coding DNA: TGTGCCACCTCGACAGGGGGTCTGAATCAGCCCCAGCATTTT. It codes for CATSTGGLNQPQHF.

At least ten counts were recorded for this clonotype. The J gene is TRBJ1-3, the V gene TRBV3-1; 7 bases are shared with TRBD1. V shed 1 base and J 5 bases; nucleotides not matched to a gene: 8. CDR3 length equals 16 residues. Germline values: CDR1 LGHDT, CDR2 YNNKEL (reference sequence). The CDR3, as DNA: TGTGCCAGCAGCCAAGGTAGAGGGGGCGGTCGAAACACCATATATTTT. Translated, it gives CASSQGRGGGRNTIYF. The variable domain in full, completed from reference TRBV3-1 and TRBJ1-3, reads DTAVSQTPKYLVTQMGNDKSIKCEQNLGHDTMYWYKQDSKKFLKIMFSYNNKELIINETVPNRFSPKSPDKAHLNLHINSLELGDSAVYFCASSQGRGGGRNTIYFGEGSWLTVV.

This clonotype was counted ten times or more. The chain is built from TRBV28 and TRBJ2-1; 13 bases line up with TRBD2. J was trimmed by 9 bases and V by 6 bases; bases with no gene match: 5. This CDR3 region has 14 residues. CDR1 and CDR2 (germline): MDHEN, SYDVKM. DNA for the CDR3: TGTGCCAGCAGGCTACTAGCGGGGGGGTCTGAGCAGTTCTTC. Its translation is CASRLLAGGSEQFF.

This clonotype was seen at least ten times. The V call is TRBV7-6, the J call TRBJ2-1, with 9 nucleotides matching TRBD1. The V segment lost 1 base and the J segment 6 bases; nucleotides outside the gene matches: 7. The CDR3 extends over 16 amino acids. CDR1 and CDR2 from the germline V gene are SGHVS and FNYEAQ. The CDR3 bases are TGTGCCAGCAGCTTAGAACCGGGACAGGGCACCAATGAGCAGTTCTTC. This encodes CASSLEPGQGTNEQFF.

This clonotype was recorded at least ten times. Given a much more abundant clone one base away, this may be a read error. This rearrangement joins TRBV2 to TRBJ2-3; D might be TRBD1 (5 bases). The CDR3 covers 15 residues. Per germline, CDR1 SNHLY and CDR2 FYNNEI. This CDR3 reads CASSEVRSDTGTQYF. The CDR3 DNA reads as TGTGCCAGCAGTGAAGTACGTTCGGACACAGGTACGCAGTATTTT.

This clonotype was counted at least ten times. This rearrangement joins TRBV28 to TRBJ1-3, with TRBD1 as a possible D gene (6 bases). Trimming cost V 1 base and J 1 base, with 11 bases left between them. This CDR3 comprises 16 residues. Per germline, CDR1 MDHEN and CDR2 SYDVKM. This CDR3 reads CASSLLTGASGNTIYF. The CDR3 DNA reads as TGTGCCAGCAGTTTATTGACGGGGGCATCTGGAAACACCATATATTTT. The entire variable domain, with the rest obtained from reference TRBV28 and TRBJ1-3, is as follows: DVKVTQSSRYLVKRTGEKVFLECVQDMDHENMFWYRQDPGLGLRLIYFSYDVKMKEKGDIPEGYSVSREKKERFSLILESASTNQTSMYLCASSLLTGASGNTIYFGEGSWLTVV.

The V and J genes are TRBV27 and TRBJ1-6; no reliable D call. V was shortened by 4 bases and J by 6 bases, with 4 bases between the two germline ends. CDR1 is MNHEY and CDR2 is SMNVEV in the germline V gene (reference sequence). This CDR3 region has 12 residues. The chain's CDR3 is CASSSRNSPLHF. The CDR3 DNA follows: TGTGCCAGCAGTTCTCGTAATTCACCCCTCCACTTT.

Of note for this clonotype: The junction shows a germline mismatch at one end, possibly a read error. The chain uses TRBV5-1 and TRBJ2-1; TRBD2 aligns across 10 bases. CDR3 size: 18 residues. From germline, CDR1 is SGHRS and CDR2 YFSETQ. The CDR3 DNA reads as TGCGCCAGCAGCCCAGGGACTAGCGAGAAAAGCTCCCACAATGAGCAGTTCTTC. It yields the protein CASSPGTSEKSSHNEQFF.

The chain combines TRBV11-3 with TRBJ2-6; D is unclear. The germline V gene encodes CDR1 SGHNT and CDR2 YENEEA. The CDR3 is made up of 14 amino acids. V lost 5 bases to trimming and J lost 4 bases, with 9 bases between them. The CDR3 region is CASSPSRGANVLTF. The CDR3 DNA follows: TGTGCCAGCAGCCCCTCTAGGGGGGCCAACGTCCTGACTTTC.

This clonotype was detected only a few times. The V call is TRBV5-1, the J call TRBJ2-2; D is possibly TRBD2 (6 bases). Germline CDR1 and CDR2: SGHRS and YFSETQ. This CDR3 spans 13 amino acids. V was pared by 5 bases and J by 5 bases, with 10 bases between. CDR3 protein: CASSSLATGELFF. CDR3 nucleotide sequence: TGCGCCAGCAGTTCTCTAGCGACCGGGGAGCTGTTTTTT.

This chain uses TRBV7-2 with TRBJ2-1; weak D call: TRBD2 (8 bases). This CDR3 has 17 amino acids. Trimming shortened V by 5 bases and J by 5 bases, and 22 bases separated the two germline ends. Germline values: CDR1 SGHTA, CDR2 FQGNSA. The CDR3 sequence is CASSLGGGRGGHNEQFF. The CDR3 nucleotides are TGTGCCAGCAGCCTAGGAGGGGGCCGGGGGGGCCACAATGAGCAGTTCTTC.

This clonotype was seen many times. The chain carries TRBV20-1 and TRBJ1-1, with 9 bases identical to TRBD1. This CDR3 has 15 amino acids. V dropped 1 base and J dropped 6; count of bases not matched to a gene: 9. Germline V gives CDR1 DFQATT, CDR2 SNEGSKA (reference sequence). CDR3 DNA sequence: TGCAGTGCTAGAGTCAGAGGGACAGGGTTGGCTGAAGCTTTCTTT. Its translation is CSARVRGTGLAEAFF.

This clonotype was counted between two and nine times. The chain has TRBV19 and TRBJ2-3, with D perhaps matching TRBD2 (6 bases). Germline CDR1 and CDR2: LNHDA and SQIVND (reference sequence). Trimming left V 7 bases short and J 3 bases short, with 8 bases between. This CDR3 comprises 12 residues. CDR3 coding DNA: TGTGCCAGTATCGGGGGTACAGATACGCAGTATTTT. As protein: CASIGGTDTQYF.

The chain employs TRBV5-1 and TRBJ2-1, with a possible D match to TRBD2 (6 bases). Germline CDR1 reads SGHRS; CDR2 reads YFSETQ. The CDR3 is made up of 15 amino acids. V gave up 4 bases and J gave up 6 bases, with 17 bases separating them. The CDR3 nucleotides read TGCGCCAGCAGCCCCCGACTAGTTTCAGCCAATGAGCAGTTCTTC. Amino acids: CASSPRLVSANEQFF.

This clonotype showed up many times. The CDR3 sequence is CASSLIQNEQYF. Here the CDR3 DNA reads TGTGCCAGCAGCTTAATCCAGAACGAGCAGTACTTC. The rearrangement joins TRBV7-9 to TRBJ2-7, with D unresolved. The CDR3 sequence is 12 residues long. V was clipped by 2 bases and J by 5 bases, with 7 bases between them. Germline V gene lookup returns CDR1 SEHNR and CDR2 FQNEAQ (reference sequence).

The sample holds many counts of this clonotype. The V and J genes are TRBV28 and TRBJ2-7, with 7 bases fitting TRBD2. The CDR3 has 15 residues. Unmatched junction bases numbered 19, after V lost 6 bases and J lost 11 bases. CDR1 and CDR2 from the germline V gene are MDHEN and SYDVKM. For the CDR3, the DNA is TGTGCCAGCAGCCTCCCCGGGGGGACCCACCTCGTGGAGTACTTC. Translating it yields CASSLPGGTHLVEYF.

This clonotype was detected many times. The chain recombines TRBV7-9 with TRBJ2-5, with 7 bases lining up with TRBD1. The CDR3 contains 14 residues. Germline CDR1 reads SEHNR; CDR2 reads FQNEAQ (reference sequence). The V and J ends lost 1 base and 13 bases, in that order; junction bases with no gene match: 12. The CDR3 nucleotides are TGTGCCAGCAGCTTAGAAGGGACAGCCCGGTTGTCGTACTTC. This encodes CASSLEGTARLSYF.

This clonotype was found many times. The V and J genes are TRBV27 and TRBJ1-1; D perhaps matches TRBD1 (6 bases). Germline loops: CDR1 MNHEY, CDR2 SMNVEV (reference sequence). The CDR3 contains 15 residues. V was clipped by 4 bases and J by 3 bases, with 15 bases between them. In DNA, the CDR3 is TGTGCCAGCAGTTCCTTGGGGGGGCGAGACACTGAAGCTTTCTTT. As protein: CASSSLGGRDTEAFF.

In this sample, this clonotype turned up many times. This chain joins TRBV7-3 and TRBJ2-5; possibly TRBD1 for D (6 bases). The germline CDR1 and CDR2 sequences are SGHTA and FQGTGA. The V gene lost 5 bases and the J gene lost 2 bases, with 21 bases spanning the gap. CDR3 length: 17 residues. The CDR3 DNA reads TGTGCCAGCAGCATTGGGGGCACCTCGAGCAGGCAAGAGACCCAGTACTTC. Protein: CASSIGGTSSRQETQYF.

This clonotype was recorded many times. V is TRBV6-1 and J is TRBJ2-4; 8 bases match TRBD1. CDR1 and CDR2 from the germline V gene are MNHNS and SASEGT. Trimming cost V 6 bases and J 4 bases; bases outside gene matches: 17. This CDR3 is 18 amino acids long. CDR3 loop: CASRPQGANWKKKNIQYF. In DNA, the CDR3 is TGTGCCAGCAGGCCCCAGGGGGCTAATTGGAAAAAGAAAAACATTCAGTACTTC.

There are many counts of this clonotype. The rearrangement joins TRBV5-4 to TRBJ2-7; perhaps TRBD1 as D (6 bases). Germline CDR1 and CDR2: SGHNT and YYREEE (reference sequence). V was clipped by 4 bases and J by 0 bases, with 14 bases between them. The CDR3 runs to 15 residues. The CDR3 DNA reads as TGTGCCAGCAGCCCTGGGGGCAGGAGCTCCTACGAGCAGTACTTC. Its translation is CASSPGGRSSYEQYF.

The V gene is TRBV9, the J gene TRBJ1-2, with D possibly TRBD1 on 6 matching bases. Trimming pared 1 base from V and 4 bases from J, leaving 14 bases between. The CDR3 is 15 residues long. Germline assignment: CDR1 SGDLS and CDR2 YYNGEE. CDR3 residues: CASSVIPGDIYGYTF. The CDR3 DNA reads TGTGCCAGCAGCGTAATTCCAGGGGACATCTATGGCTACACCTTC.

This clonotype was detected many times. This chain uses TRBV5-1 with TRBJ2-7, with 8 positions matching TRBD2. V dropped 3 bases and J dropped 3; count of bases not matched to a gene: 17. The CDR3 contains 18 residues. CDR1 is SGHRS and CDR2 is YFSETQ in the germline V gene. CDR3 sequence reads: CASSWMTAGLERGYEQYF. The CDR3 bases are TGCGCCAGCAGCTGGATGACCGCGGGACTAGAGAGGGGCTACGAGCAGTACTTC.